This record looks at one T cell receptor beta chain sequence and its context. These data originate in a study of technical replicates of blood from several donors. Assay used: immunoSEQ multiplex PCR; TCRdb lists only in-frame clones, some missing. This sample has about 97,000 clones; about 94% occur once, and the top ten carry 0.3% to 0.35%. CDR1 and CDR2 (germline): LNHDA, SQIVND (reference sequence). V lost 6 bases, J lost 7 bases, and 6 bases stayed unmatched. There are 13 residues in the CDR3. The specimen sequenced was T cells isolated from PBMCs. This TCR came from a human donor in good health. The genes are TRBV19 and TRBJ2-1, with 7 positions matching TRBD1. The CDR3 nucleotides are TGTGCCAGTAGGGTGGACAGGTCGAATGAGCAGTTCTTC. Encoded protein: CASRVDRSNEQFF.